The 8 T cell receptor beta chains reported below all come from one sample, sequenced in a study of cytomegalovirus exposure and HLA in healthy donors. Profiling relied on immunoSEQ multiplex PCR, and the TCRdb table lists in-frame clones only, not all of them. The data show 150,000 to 200,000 clones, roughly 90% seen once. The sequencing sample was made of PBMCs. The source is a woman aged 18-30 years in good health and CMV-seronegative.

This clone was counted a single time. The V and J genes are TRBV7-6 and TRBJ2-2; 8 nucleotides line up with TRBD2. Germline assignment: CDR1 SGHVS and CDR2 FNYEAQ. The junction had 6 bases not matched to a gene; V was cut back by 5 bases and J by 7 bases. The CDR3 runs to 14 residues. As DNA, the CDR3 is TGTGCCAGCAGCCCCGACCTAGCGGGCGGGGAGCTGTTTTTT. Protein sequence: CASSPDLAGGELFF.

The genes are TRBV5-8 and TRBJ2-1, with 10 positions matching TRBD2. The CDR3 consists of 15 residues. V gave up 6 bases and J gave up 5 bases; unmatched junction bases: 8. Per the germline V gene, CDR1 is SGHTS and CDR2 is YDEGEE. CDR3 DNA: TGTGCCAGCATTTGGCTAGCGGGAGTCCACAATGAGCAGTTCTTC. This translates into CASIWLAGVHNEQFF.

This chain connects TRBV21-1 to TRBJ1-1; the table's TRBD1 call for D was not verified on the DNA. TRBV21-1 is given as a pseudogene. The CDR3 loop spans 16 amino acids. The chain's CDR3 is CASSGQGRQMNTEAFF. CDR3 sequence (DNA): TGTGCCAGCAGCGGGCAGGGCCGTCAGATGAACACTGAAGCTTTCTTT.

The rearrangement links TRBV27 to TRBJ2-3; perhaps TRBD2 as D (5 bases). Per germline, CDR1 MNHEY and CDR2 SMNVEV (reference sequence). The CDR3 runs to 17 residues. V gave up 4 bases and J gave up 4 bases, with 21 bases separating them. Here the CDR3 DNA reads TGTGCCAGCAGTTCCCCGGGTAGCGACCACCCTGCAGATACGCAGTATTTT. It codes for CASSSPGSDHPADTQYF.

V usage is TRBV5-1 and J usage is TRBJ2-7; 12 bases fit TRBD2. The CDR3 is made up of 15 amino acids. V shed 3 bases, J shed 4 bases, and the junction held 5 bases outside the gene matches. Germline values: CDR1 SGHRS, CDR2 YFSETQ. CDR3 nucleotide sequence: TGCGCCAGCAGCTCGTCTCTAGCGGGAGGGTACGAGCAGTACTTC. Its translation: CASSSSLAGGYEQYF. Full variable domain (outside the CDR3, taken from reference TRBV5-1 and TRBJ2-7): KAGVTQTPRYLIKTRGQQVTLSCSPISGHRSVSWYQQTPGQGLQFLFEYFSETQRNKGNFPGRFSGRQFSNSRSEMNVSTLELGDSALYLCASSSSLAGGYEQYFGPGTRLTVT.

In this sample, this clone turned up once. For the CDR3, the DNA is TGTGCCAGCAGCCGTCTAGCGGGGGGGTCCAATGAGCAGTTCTTC. As protein: CASSRLAGGSNEQFF. J is TRBJ2-1 and V is TRBV5-4, with 12 bases that match TRBD2. Losses at the gene ends were 4 bases for V and 6 bases for J; bases not matched to a gene: 5. CDR3 length: 15 residues. CDR1 is SGHNT and CDR2 is YYREEE in the germline V gene (reference sequence).

This clone showed up just a few times. The chain is built from TRBV6-6 and TRBJ1-3; D might be TRBD1 (5 bases). There are 16 residues in the CDR3. Germline loops: CDR1 MNHNY, CDR2 SVGAGI (reference sequence). Trimming removed 0 bases at V and 4 bases at J, with 13 bases between. CDR3 bases: TGTGCCAGCAGTTACTCGACTACGGGGGGAGGAAACACCATATATTTT. This gives the protein CASSYSTTGGGNTIYF.

This clone was seen repeatedly, ten times or more. The chain employs TRBV4-1 and TRBJ1-2; TRBD1 is a possible D gene (6 bases). The CDR3 spans 14 residues. V lost 0 bases and J 8 bases, leaving 13 bases between the germline ends. Germline lookup yields CDR1 MGHRA and CDR2 YSYEKL. CDR3 DNA: TGCGCCAGCAGCCAAGACCAGGGGACCTACGGCTACACCTTC. Translated: CASSQDQGTYGYTF.